This TCR beta chain was recorded in a study of blood T cell repertoires in COVID-19. Overall study context: The United States, Italy and Spain provided the acute and convalescent COVID-19 samples.

Using immunoSEQ multiplex PCR, the repertoire was profiled, and TCRdb retains in-frame clones only, with some absent. The table records 450,000 or so clones, approximately 89% of them present only once. The CDR3 spans 15 residues. The germline CDR1 and CDR2 sequences are LGHDT and YNNKEL (reference sequence). Trimming cost V 4 bases and J 2 bases, with 13 bases left between them. The sequencing input was peripheral blood. The sequence came from a woman between 35 and 50 years old with COVID-19, enrolled during active disease. The chain joins TRBV3-1 (or the pseudogene TRBV3-2) to TRBJ2-3; no clear D. CDR3 sequence: CASSPIEEFTDTQYF. As DNA, the CDR3 is TGTGCCAGCAGCCCGATCGAGGAGTTCACAGATACGCAGTATTTT.